This T cell receptor beta chain was identified during a study of blood T cell repertoires in COVID-19. On the study more broadly: In each case, the material was cDNA or gDNA derived from T cells, B-cell-depleted T cells, or PBMCs.

This table comes from immunoSEQ multiplex PCR, and its TCRdb copy is limited to in-frame clones, with some not included. The sample carries 270,000 or so clones, under 95% recorded once. V lost 0 bases to trimming and J lost 2 bases, with 8 bases between them. CDR3 length: 14 amino acids. The germline V gene encodes CDR1 SGHRS and CDR2 YFSETQ. The chain employs TRBV5-1 and TRBJ1-1, with no clear D. The TCR comes from a woman in her thirties or forties with acute COVID-19. Sequencing was performed on PBMCs or T cells enriched from blood (not recorded which). This chain's CDR3 is CASSLVVGNTEAFF. The CDR3 DNA reads as TGCGCCAGCAGCTTGGTGGTGGGCAACACTGAAGCTTTCTTT.